The 14 T cell receptor beta chains given below trace back to one sample, sequenced in a study of blood T cells in healthy people across ages. The authors ran a second PCR of about 6 to 11 cycles using a sample-barcoded 5' primer and a J-beta primer mix. TCRdb re-called the 5' RACE reads with MiXCR, one entry per CDR3 protein. The data show about 1.4 million distinct CDR3 sequences, approximately 59% seen once. Sequenced sample: blood. All receptors come from a man in his late teens or twenties in good health.

The V and J genes are TRBV12-3 or TRBV12-4 and TRBJ2-1; 8 bases align to TRBD2. Trimming took 7 bases from V and 7 from J; bases not matched to a gene: 9. The length of the CDR3 is 14 residues. In DNA, the CDR3 is TGTGCCAGCACTCCTGGACTAGCAGCGAATGAGCAGTTCTTC. Translated: CASTPGLAANEQFF.

J is TRBJ1-5 and V is TRBV4-2, with D possibly matching TRBD1 (6 bases). The CDR3 has 16 residues. Germline V lookup: CDR1 LGHNA, CDR2 YNFKEQ. Trimming removed 1 base from V and 1 base from J, with 11 bases in between. The CDR3 DNA sequence: TGTGCCAGCAGCCAAGGCTACAGGGTGAGCAATCAGCCCCAGCATTTT. Encoded protein: CASSQGYRVSNQPQHF.

The chain joins TRBV9 to TRBJ2-4, with TRBD2 as a possible D gene (5 bases). Germline lookup yields CDR1 SGDLS and CDR2 YYNGEE. The CDR3 length is 17 residues. Trimming took off 0 bases at V and 3 bases at J, with 16 bases between the two ends. The CDR3 DNA is TGTGCCAGCAGCGTAGTGCCCGGGAATGGAGTCAAAAACATTCAGTACTTC. Amino acids: CASSVVPGNGVKNIQYF.

V gene TRBV12-3 or TRBV12-4 combines with J gene TRBJ2-7; D perhaps matches TRBD1 (5 bases). V was shortened by 3 bases and J by 1 base, with 10 bases between the two germline ends. The CDR3 runs 14 residues. The DNA for the CDR3 is TGTGCCAGCAGTTTCACTCAGGGTTCCTACGAGCAGTACTTC. Its translation: CASSFTQGSYEQYF.

The rearrangement uses TRBV10-3 and TRBJ2-5; the D gene is possibly TRBD2 (6 bases). The J call may be in error: the DNA end matches TRBJ2-7 better. The CDR3 length is 16 residues. The germline gives CDR1 ENHRY, CDR2 SYGVKD. The DNA for the CDR3 is TGTGCCATCAGTGCTTTCCTTAGCGGAGGTGGCTACGAGCAGTACTTC. This codes for CAISAFLSGGGYEQYF.

The rearrangement joins TRBV14 to TRBJ1-1; D not certain. The CDR3 extends over 13 amino acids. V was clipped by 6 bases and J by 10 bases, with 18 bases between them. CDR1 and CDR2 (germline): SGHDN, FVKESK. The DNA of the CDR3 is TGTGCCAGCAGTCGACTTCCTCCGGACGGAGCTTTCTTT. This codes for CASSRLPPDGAFF.

V gene TRBV25-1 combines with J gene TRBJ2-5; D is perhaps TRBD1 (5 bases). The CDR3 runs to 14 residues. Germline V gives CDR1 MGHDK, CDR2 SYGVNS. The V end lost 7 bases, the J end lost 0 bases, and 12 bases lay between the germline ends. The CDR3 region is CASTFDRNQETQYF. The CDR3 DNA sequence: TGTGCCAGCACCTTTGACAGAAACCAAGAGACCCAGTACTTC.

The chain recombines TRBV27 with TRBJ1-6; D ambiguous. Germline CDR1 is MNHEY and CDR2 is SMNVEV (reference sequence). The CDR3 extends over 15 amino acids. V was cut by 7 bases and J by 2 bases, with 12 bases left in between. CDR3 residues: CASTSRTAYNSPLHF. The CDR3 region has the DNA TGTGCCAGCACCAGTCGTACGGCCTATAATTCACCCCTCCACTTT.

V usage is TRBV27 and J usage is TRBJ2-7, with no clear D. The CDR3 totals 13 residues. Per the germline V gene, CDR1 is MNHEY and CDR2 is SMNVEV (reference sequence). The V end was cut by 8 bases, the J end by 3 bases, with 14 bases between. CDR3 residues: CASLNDIDYEQYF. The DNA of the CDR3 is TGTGCCAGCCTAAATGACATAGACTACGAGCAGTACTTC.

J is TRBJ2-3 and V is TRBV7-9; D is perhaps TRBD1 or TRBD2 (7 bases each). Germline-derived CDR1 and CDR2 are SEHNR and FQNEAQ (reference sequence). V dropped 5 bases and J dropped 2 bases, with 17 bases sitting between them. CDR3 length: 16 residues. This CDR3 is CASSPPRGGNTDTQYF. The CDR3 DNA reads TGTGCCAGCAGCCCTCCCAGGGGGGGGAACACAGATACGCAGTATTTT.

The rearrangement links TRBV7-2 to TRBJ1-2; possibly TRBD1 for D (6 bases). Germline assignment: CDR1 SGHTA and CDR2 FQGNSA. The CDR3 is 15 amino acids. Trimming removed 2 bases from V and 2 bases from J, with 12 bases in between. The DNA of the CDR3 is TGTGCCAGCAGCTTAAACAGGGATCGGAACTATGGCTACACCTTC. Translation gives CASSLNRDRNYGYTF.

The J gene is TRBJ1-3, the V gene TRBV29-1; D is unclear. CDR3 length: 11 amino acids. Germline V CDR1 and CDR2: SQVTM, ANQGSEA. Trimming removed 6 bases from V and 5 bases from J, with 8 bases in between. CDR3 region: CSVGMRNTIYF. The CDR3 nucleotides read TGCAGCGTCGGGATGCGAAACACCATATATTTT.

There are a few counts of this clonotype. V usage is TRBV7-9 and J usage is TRBJ1-5; a possible D gene is TRBD1 (5 bases). Germline CDR1 reads SEHNR; CDR2 reads FQNEAQ (reference sequence). V dropped 1 base and J dropped 0 bases, with 13 bases sitting between them. The CDR3 is 17 residues long. The CDR3 spells CASSLVTDSYSNQPQHF. The CDR3 nucleotides are TGTGCCAGCAGCTTAGTAACCGACAGCTATAGCAATCAGCCCCAGCATTTT.

The V call is TRBV11-2, the J call TRBJ2-1; possible D gene TRBD2, 5 bases. Between the trimmed V and J ends, which lost 5 bases and 10 bases, there was a span of 12 bases. The CDR3 loop spans 12 amino acids. Germline CDR1 SGHAT, CDR2 FQNNGV. This CDR3 reads CASSRLPQEQFF. CDR3 coding DNA: TGTGCCAGCAGCCGACTACCTCAGGAGCAGTTCTTC.